This passage covers 28 T cell receptor beta chains from one sample sequenced in a study of blood T cell repertoires in COVID-19. Repertoires were generated with immunoSEQ multiplex PCR, while TCRdb's copy carries only in-frame clones and drops some. The data show some 200,000 clones, roughly nine tenths seen once. Input material: peripheral blood. Receptor source: a man in his 70s with acute or convalescent COVID-19.

J is TRBJ2-2 and V is TRBV19, with D unclear. The CDR3 has 15 amino acids. V gave up 0 bases and J gave up 5 bases, with 10 bases separating them. CDR1 is LNHDA, CDR2 SQIVND, per germline (reference sequence). CDR3 nucleotide sequence: TGTGCCAGTAGTATAGATCGGTGGAGAACCGGGGAGCTGTTTTTT. Protein sequence: CASSIDRWRTGELFF.

This sequence joins TRBV5-4 and TRBJ1-2, with 11 bases aligning to TRBD1. This CDR3 is built from 15 residues. Germline CDR1 reads SGHNT; CDR2 reads YYREEE (reference sequence). With 4 bases clipped from V and 6 bases from J, the junction kept 8 bases outside the gene matches. CDR3 sequence: CASSPVGQGANGYTF. In DNA form, the CDR3 reads TGTGCCAGCAGCCCCGTCGGACAGGGGGCGAATGGCTACACCTTC.

CDR3 loop: CASSEGTGVTQYF. CDR3 nucleotides: TGTGCCAGCAGTGAGGGGACAGGAGTTACGCAGTATTTT. V gene TRBV6-4 combines with J gene TRBJ2-3, with 8 bases fitting TRBD1. The CDR3 is made up of 13 amino acids. Germline trimming cut 3 bases from V and 8 bases from J; bases unmatched to any gene: 4. Germline values: CDR1 MRHNA, CDR2 SNTAGT.

The chain carries TRBV5-6 and TRBJ2-5; a possible D gene is TRBD2 (6 bases). The V gene lost 3 bases and the J gene lost 5 bases, with 11 bases spanning the gap. Per germline, CDR1 SGHDT and CDR2 YYEEEE. The CDR3 runs 13 residues. CDR3 DNA sequence: TGTGCCAGCAGCTACAGCGGGCGGGAGACCCAGTACTTC. Its translation is CASSYSGRETQYF.

Only one count was recorded for this clone. This chain connects TRBV7-7 to TRBJ1-6, with D tentatively TRBD1 (5 bases). This CDR3 spans 16 amino acids. V was cut by 1 base and J by 1 base, with 8 bases left in between. The germline CDR1 and CDR2 sequences are SSHAT and FNYEAQ (reference sequence). The CDR3 loop reads CASSLDGGSYNSPLHF. CDR3 sequence (DNA): TGTGCCAGCAGCTTAGACGGGGGGTCCTATAATTCACCCCTCCACTTT. Filled out from reference TRBV7-7 and TRBJ1-6, the complete variable domain reads GAGVSQSPRYKVTKRGQDVTLRCDPISSHATLYWYQQALGQGPEFLTYFNYEAQPDKSGLPSDRFSAERPEGSISTLTIQRTEQRDSAMYRCASSLDGGSYNSPLHFGNGTRLTVT.

The V and J genes are TRBV5-1 and TRBJ1-4; D remains unclear. Trimming took off 4 bases at V and 0 bases at J, with 7 bases between the two ends. The germline gives CDR1 SGHRS, CDR2 YFSETQ. The CDR3 is 14 residues long. The CDR3 sequence: CASSPQSTNEKLFF. The DNA of the CDR3 is TGCGCCAGCAGCCCCCAGTCAACTAATGAAAAACTGTTTTTT.

V gene TRBV5-5 combines with J gene TRBJ1-3; no clear D. The CDR3 consists of 17 residues. V lost 3 bases and J lost 0, with 16 bases in between. Germline V lookup: CDR1 SGHKS, CDR2 YYEKEE (reference sequence). The CDR3 region has the DNA TGTGCCAGCAGCTCGGGAGCCAGAATGCTCTCTGGAAACACCATATATTTT. This encodes CASSSGARMLSGNTIYF.

This chain joins TRBV27 and TRBJ2-6; 8 positions agree with TRBD2. V shed 7 bases and J 2 bases; nucleotides not matched to a gene: 13. The germline CDR1 and CDR2 sequences are MNHEY and SMNVEV (reference sequence). The length of the CDR3 is 18 residues. The CDR3 protein is CASTSPGGSGTGANVLTF. DNA of the CDR3: TGTGCCAGCACCTCCCCGGGGGGGTCAGGAACTGGGGCCAACGTCCTGACTTTC. Full variable domain (rest looked up from reference TRBV27 and TRBJ2-6): EAQVTQNPRYLITVTGKKLTVTCSQNMNHEYMSWYRQDPGLGLRQIYYSMNVEVTDKGDVPEGYKVSRKEKRNFPLILESPSPNQTSLYFCASTSPGGSGTGANVLTFGAGSRLTVL.

The chain uses TRBV18 and TRBJ2-5; D perhaps matches TRBD2 (6 bases). Germline CDR1 reads KGHSH; CDR2 reads LQKENI. The CDR3 length is 13 residues. The germline V and J ends were trimmed by 3 bases and 5 bases, with 10 bases remaining between them. This CDR3 is CASSPLSGETQYF. For the CDR3, the DNA is TGTGCCAGCTCACCCCTGAGCGGGGAGACCCAGTACTTC.

The chain carries TRBV28 and TRBJ2-7; D perhaps matches TRBD2 (5 bases). The CDR3 consists of 15 residues. Germline V gene lookup returns CDR1 MDHEN and CDR2 SYDVKM. Trimming shortened V by 4 bases and J by 3 bases, and 16 bases separated the two germline ends. The CDR3 here is CASSSTEVWGYEQYF. The DNA of the CDR3 is TGTGCCAGCAGTTCTACGGAGGTTTGGGGCTACGAGCAGTACTTC.

This clone appeared once. The V and J genes are TRBV6-5 and TRBJ2-7; 8 positions agree with TRBD2. With V trimmed by 4 bases and J by 3 bases, 2 bases remained unmatched. CDR1 MNHEY and CDR2 SVGAGI come from the germline V gene. CDR3 length: 13 amino acids. The CDR3 region has the DNA TGTGCCAGCAGTTTTAGCGGGGACTACGAGCAGTACTTC. This sequence encodes CASSFSGDYEQYF.

The chain couples TRBV2 to TRBJ2-5, with TRBD2 matching 8 bases. CDR1 and CDR2 (germline): SNHLY, FYNNEI. The CDR3 has 18 amino acids. Losses at the gene ends were 2 bases for V and 1 base for J; bases not matched to a gene: 12. In DNA, the CDR3 is TGTGCCAGCAGTGAAATCATGGTAGCGGGGCGACTCCAAGAGACCCAGTACTTC. This translates into CASSEIMVAGRLQETQYF.

This clone came up a few times. The V gene is TRBV6-5, the J gene TRBJ1-6; unclear D gene. Per the germline V gene, CDR1 is MNHEY and CDR2 is SVGAGI. This CDR3 contains 15 residues. With 6 bases removed from V and 0 bases from J, the gap between germline ends came to 9 bases. CDR3 sequence: CASSRGPSYNSPLHF. CDR3 DNA sequence: TGTGCCAGCAGCCGCGGGCCCTCCTATAATTCACCCCTCCACTTT.

The chain links TRBV7-3 to TRBJ1-3; D remains ambiguous. Germline CDR1 and CDR2: SGHTA and FQGTGA. The V gene lost 5 bases and the J gene lost 4 bases, with 9 bases spanning the gap. The CDR3 has 13 residues. The CDR3 loop reads CASSPGTGNTIYF. DNA of the CDR3: TGTGCCAGCAGCCCGGGTACCGGAAACACCATATATTTT. Filled out from reference TRBV7-3 and TRBJ1-3, the complete variable domain reads GAGVSQTPSNKVTEKGKYVELRCDPISGHTALYWYRQSLGQGPEFLIYFQGTGAADDSGLPNDRFFAVRPEGSVSTLKIQRTERGDSAVYLCASSPGTGNTIYFGEGSWLTVV.

The rearrangement uses TRBV27 and TRBJ2-7; tentative D call: TRBD1 (5 bases). CDR1 and CDR2 (germline): MNHEY, SMNVEV (reference sequence). The CDR3 extends over 13 amino acids. Deletions cut 10 bases from V and 1 base from J, with 14 bases between. DNA of the CDR3: TGTGCCACTACCCCCCAGGGATCCTACGAGCAGTACTTC. Amino acids: CATTPQGSYEQYF.

This clone was observed at least ten times. This chain joins TRBV5-1 and TRBJ1-1; TRBD1 might be the D (5 bases). The CDR3 loop spans 17 amino acids. Germline loops: CDR1 SGHRS, CDR2 YFSETQ. V shed 0 bases and J shed 1 base, with 16 bases lying between them. CDR3 sequence reads: CASSLAQIRQTNTEAFF. The CDR3 coding sequence is TGCGCCAGCAGCTTGGCACAAATTCGACAGACGAACACTGAAGCTTTCTTT.

With regard to this clone: Other DNA sequences within the sample encode an identical CDR3. The chain is built from TRBV5-1 and TRBJ2-1, with 7 bases matching TRBD1. The germline gives CDR1 SGHRS, CDR2 YFSETQ. The V gene end was trimmed by 0 bases and the J gene end by 3 bases; junction bases not matched to a gene: 3. The CDR3 consists of 15 residues. As DNA, the CDR3 is TGCGCCAGCAGCTTGGGAGGGGGCGACTACAATGAGCAGTTCTTC. Its protein is CASSLGGGDYNEQFF.

V is TRBV28 and J is TRBJ1-5; 8 bases are a match to TRBD1. Germline V gives CDR1 MDHEN, CDR2 SYDVKM. V was clipped by 2 bases and J by 0 bases; unmatched bases: 12. CDR3 length: 19 amino acids. CDR3 amino acids: CASSLIRDRGWNSNQPQHF. The CDR3 DNA reads TGTGCCAGCAGTTTAATCCGAGACAGGGGATGGAATAGCAATCAGCCCCAGCATTTT. Full variable domain (outside the CDR3, taken from reference TRBV28 and TRBJ1-5): DVKVTQSSRYLVKRTGEKVFLECVQDMDHENMFWYRQDPGLGLRLIYFSYDVKMKEKGDIPEGYSVSREKKERFSLILESASTNQTSMYLCASSLIRDRGWNSNQPQHFGDGTRLSIL.

This chain links TRBV7-2 with TRBJ1-1, with a weak D call TRBD1 (6 bases). The CDR3 runs 14 residues. With 1 base removed from V and 5 bases from J, the gap between germline ends came to 11 bases. Germline CDR1 reads SGHTA; CDR2 reads FQGNSA. CDR3 loop: CASSLDRGGTEAFF. Written as DNA, the CDR3 is TGTGCCAGCAGCTTAGATAGGGGGGGTACTGAAGCTTTCTTT.

The CDR3 loop is CASSQVRGTRTDTQYF. The CDR3 coding sequence is TGTGCCAGCAGCCAAGTTCGCGGGACCCGCACAGATACGCAGTATTTT. This chain links TRBV3-1 (or the pseudogene TRBV3-2) with TRBJ2-3, with a weak D call TRBD2 (6 bases). The CDR3 contains 16 residues. Per the germline V gene, CDR1 is LGHDT and CDR2 is YNNKEL (reference sequence). Trimming stripped 1 base from V and 1 base from J, with 12 bases between.

The CDR3 nucleotides read TGTGCCAGCAGTTTAAGAGGGGGAACCTACGAGCAGTACTTC. Translating gives CASSLRGGTYEQYF. The chain joins TRBV28 to TRBJ2-7, with D possibly being TRBD1 (6 bases). CDR1 is MDHEN, CDR2 SYDVKM, per germline. V was shortened by 2 bases and J by 2 bases, with 10 bases between the two germline ends. The CDR3 is made up of 14 amino acids. The entire variable domain, with the rest obtained from reference TRBV28 and TRBJ2-7, is as follows: DVKVTQSSRYLVKRTGEKVFLECVQDMDHENMFWYRQDPGLGLRLIYFSYDVKMKEKGDIPEGYSVSREKKERFSLILESASTNQTSMYLCASSLRGGTYEQYFGPGTRLTVT.

V gene TRBV28 combines with J gene TRBJ2-7, with a weak D call TRBD1 (5 bases). The germline V gene encodes CDR1 MDHEN and CDR2 SYDVKM. The CDR3 covers 14 residues. V lost 7 bases to trimming and J lost 3 bases, with 16 bases between them. CDR3 protein: CASKGAYNFYEQYF. The CDR3 DNA reads TGTGCCAGCAAAGGGGCGTACAACTTCTACGAGCAGTACTTC.

This chain connects TRBV19 to TRBJ1-1; D remains ambiguous. The CDR3 has 12 residues. Between the trimmed V and J ends, which lost 3 bases and 14 bases, there was a span of 16 bases. Germline V CDR1 and CDR2: LNHDA, SQIVND (reference sequence). This CDR3 reads CASSIRTGISFF. Written as DNA, the CDR3 is TGTGCCAGTAGTATTAGGACGGGAATATCATTCTTT.

V is TRBV4-2 and J is TRBJ1-5; D is uncertain. The germline gives CDR1 LGHNA, CDR2 YNFKEQ. The CDR3 runs to 15 residues. V was pared by 0 bases and J by 5 bases, with 11 bases between. This CDR3 reads CASSQESAGYQPQHF. The DNA for the CDR3 is TGTGCCAGCAGCCAAGAATCGGCAGGCTATCAGCCCCAGCATTTT.

The rearrangement joins TRBV6-5 to TRBJ1-5; D call uncertain. This CDR3 is 13 amino acids long. V lost 6 bases, J lost 5 bases, and 11 bases lay in between. Germline V lookup: CDR1 MNHEY, CDR2 SVGAGI. The CDR3 here is CASRPWQDQPQHF. The CDR3 DNA sequence: TGTGCCAGCAGACCTTGGCAGGATCAGCCCCAGCATTTT.

The rearrangement uses TRBV5-1 and TRBJ2-2; D may be TRBD1 (5 bases). The CDR3 totals 15 residues. Germline lookup yields CDR1 SGHRS and CDR2 YFSETQ. Trimming shortened V by 1 base and J by 5 bases, and 12 bases separated the two germline ends. As DNA, the CDR3 is TGCGCCAGCAGCTTGATGCCAGGGCGGACCGGGGAGCTGTTTTTT. Translation gives CASSLMPGRTGELFF.

V gene TRBV28 combines with J gene TRBJ2-7; D not certain. This CDR3 contains 12 residues. Between the trimmed V and J ends, which lost 3 bases and 3 bases, there was a span of 6 bases. The germline gives CDR1 MDHEN, CDR2 SYDVKM. CDR3 protein: CASSFTRYEQYF. CDR3 DNA sequence: TGTGCCAGCAGTTTCACTCGCTACGAGCAGTACTTC.

V usage is TRBV19 and J usage is TRBJ1-5; D call uncertain. Germline V gene sequence: CDR1 LNHDA, CDR2 SQIVND (reference sequence). V shed 5 bases and J shed 4 bases, with 9 bases lying between them. The CDR3 totals 13 residues. The CDR3 protein is CASSARTNQPQHF. Here the CDR3 DNA reads TGTGCCAGTAGTGCGAGGACTAATCAGCCCCAGCATTTT.